This T cell receptor beta chain was observed in a study of T cells after yellow fever vaccination. This CDR3 contains 15 residues. The V and J ends lost 1 base and 7 bases respectively, with 14 bases between them. Germline V CDR1 and CDR2: SGHTA, FQGNSA. Overall study findings and caveats: Boosting was followed by the reappearance of most primary-vaccination clones (approximately 97% CD4, around 90% CD8).

Each CDR3 protein is one row after TCRdb ran MiXCR on the 5' RACE reads. The repertoire holds 200,000 to 300,000 distinct CDR3 sequences, 13% seen once, with 0.4% to 0.65% in the top ten. Concerning this clonotype: Antigen specificity is unknown.

The material was CD4+ T cells sorted from PBMCs, obtained 45 days after the yellow fever booster vaccination. The chain combines TRBV7-2 with TRBJ2-1, with D perhaps TRBD1 or TRBD2 (5 bases each). The sequence came from a man aged 25 to 40 who received the YFV17D yellow fever vaccine. The CDR3: CASSLVWGRGNEQFF. CDR3 nucleotide sequence: TGTGCCAGCAGCTTAGTCTGGGGGAGAGGGAATGAGCAGTTCTTC.